This T cell receptor (beta chain) was observed in a study of technical replicates of blood from a handful of donors. Profiled with immunoSEQ multiplex PCR; TCRdb holds only in-frame clones, not every one. The data show approximately 81,000 clones, 81% seen once. Sequencing was performed on PBMCs. This TCR came from a human donor in good health. Some clones in this sample may be carry-over from other donors' samples.

The CDR3 region has the DNA TGTGCCAGCAGCTCCGACAGGGGATCTTACGAGCAGTACTTC. Amino acid sequence: CASSSDRGSYEQYF. The rearrangement uses TRBV7-2 and TRBJ2-7; 8 nucleotides align to TRBD1. This CDR3 spans 14 amino acids. CDR1 is SGHTA, CDR2 FQGNSA, per germline. V lost 4 bases to trimming and J lost 4 bases; unmatched junction nucleotides: 6.